Shown below are 29 T cell receptor beta chains from a single sample sequenced in a study of cytomegalovirus exposure and HLA in healthy donors. Primers for the PCR totalled 60 Vbeta and 13 Jbeta. Some clones are missing from TCRdb's copy, which holds only in-frame ones; the method was immunoSEQ multiplex PCR. The sample has roughly 190,000 clones; around 86% are singletons. The sample taken for sequencing was PBMCs. The receptor set was obtained from a woman younger than 30 in good health and CMV-seronegative.

The rearrangement links TRBV9 to TRBJ2-7; D is undetermined. This CDR3 region has 13 residues. Germline V lookup: CDR1 SGDLS, CDR2 YYNGEE. V lost 0 bases and J lost 5, with 9 bases in between. CDR3 sequence reads: CASSVAATNEQYF. CDR3 in DNA: TGTGCCAGCAGCGTAGCAGCGACGAACGAGCAGTACTTC. Full variable domain (missing parts from reference TRBV9 and TRBJ2-7): DSGVTQTPKHLITATGQRVTLRCSPRSGDLSVYWYQQSLDQGLQFLIQYYNGEERAKGNILERFSAQQFPDLHSELNLSSLELGDSALYFCASSVAATNEQYFGPGTRLTVT.

The gene calls are TRBV5-4 and TRBJ1-1; D remains ambiguous. Germline V gene sequence: CDR1 SGHNT, CDR2 YYREEE (reference sequence). CDR3 length: 12 amino acids. V gave up 2 bases and J gave up 3 bases, with 5 bases separating them. The chain's CDR3 is CASSLTDTEAFF. The CDR3 coding sequence is TGTGCCAGCAGCTTAACAGACACTGAAGCTTTCTTT.

This clone has a handful of counts. Here the CDR3 reads CATSGGLAGTYEQYF. Here the CDR3 DNA reads TGTGCCACCAGCGGGGGACTAGCGGGTACCTACGAGCAGTACTTC. V gene TRBV15 combines with J gene TRBJ2-7; 12 bases fit TRBD2. The J segment lost 2 bases and the V segment lost 5 bases, leaving 4 bases of the junction unmatched. CDR1 and CDR2 from the germline V gene are LNHNV and YYDKDF (reference sequence). This CDR3 region has 15 residues.

This chain links TRBV14 with TRBJ1-5; no firm D call. The length of the CDR3 is 15 residues. In germline, CDR1 is SGHDN, CDR2 FVKESK. V was cut by 1 base and J by 5 bases, with 12 bases left in between. The CDR3 DNA reads TGTGCCAGCAGCCAAGGGGGAGTTGGGCATCAGCCCCAGCATTTT. This encodes CASSQGGVGHQPQHF. The entire variable domain, with the rest obtained from reference TRBV14 and TRBJ1-5, is as follows: EAGVTQFPSHSVIEKGQTVTLRCDPISGHDNLYWYRRVMGKEIKFLLHFVKESKQDESGMPNNRFLAERTGGTYSTLKVQPAELEDSGVYFCASSQGGVGHQPQHFGDGTRLSIL.

This clone was seen only once. The chain uses TRBV15 and TRBJ2-1; 11 nucleotides agree with TRBD2. Per the germline V gene, CDR1 is LNHNV and CDR2 is YYDKDF (reference sequence). The CDR3 totals 15 residues. J was trimmed by 4 bases and V by 5 bases; bases with no gene match: 4. CDR3: CATSGWTSGYNEQFF. The CDR3 coding sequence is TGTGCCACCAGCGGGTGGACTAGCGGGTACAATGAGCAGTTCTTC.

V is TRBV7-2 and J is TRBJ2-1, with TRBD2 matching over 9 bases. Trimming took 1 base from V and 9 from J; bases not matched to a gene: 13. This CDR3 contains 17 residues. CDR1 and CDR2 from the germline V gene are SGHTA and FQGNSA. The CDR3 loop reads CASSLDGGRAGGIEQFF. The CDR3 coding sequence is TGTGCCAGCAGCTTAGATGGCGGGAGGGCCGGGGGAATTGAGCAGTTCTTC.

The chain is built from TRBV2 and TRBJ1-2; D unresolved. This CDR3 has 15 residues. CDR1 is SNHLY and CDR2 is FYNNEI in the germline V gene. The ends were cut back, 3 bases at V and 4 bases at J, with 15 bases in the middle. The DNA for the CDR3 is TGTGCCAGCAGTGAGGGCCAGGCTATCACCTATGGCTACACCTTC. It codes for CASSEGQAITYGYTF.

A few counts support this clone. The V and J genes are TRBV30 and TRBJ2-4; possibly TRBD2 for D (6 bases). CDR3 size: 14 residues. The V end was cut by 6 bases, the J end by 0 bases, with 12 bases between. The V gene's germline CDR1 is GTSNPN and CDR2 SVGIG (reference sequence). The DNA of the CDR3 is TGTGCCTGCCGGGAGCTTTTAGCCAAAAACATTCAGTACTTC. Protein sequence: CACRELLAKNIQYF.

This chain joins TRBV30 and TRBJ1-2; D is unclear. The CDR3 has 12 residues. Germline V lookup: CDR1 GTSNPN, CDR2 SVGIG (reference sequence). V was cut by 0 bases and J by 8 bases, with 10 bases left in between. The CDR3 here is CAWSVGVWGYTF. CDR3 nucleotides: TGTGCCTGGAGTGTAGGAGTTTGGGGCTACACCTTC.

Written as DNA, the CDR3 is TGTGCCATCAGGGACAGTAATGAGCAGTTCTTC. Protein product: CAIRDSNEQFF. This chain uses TRBV10-3 with TRBJ2-1; TRBD1 might be the D (6 bases). Germline V CDR1 and CDR2: ENHRY, SYGVKD. V gave up 6 bases and J gave up 7 bases, with 7 bases separating them. There are 11 residues in the CDR3.

Worth noting for this clone: Its ends do not fully match the called genes, so a read error is possible. The chain is built from TRBV7-9 and TRBJ1-4; D remains unclear. Per germline, CDR1 SEHNR and CDR2 FQNEAQ (reference sequence). CDR3 length equals 15 residues. The CDR3 DNA reads TGTTCCAGCAGCTTAGCGCTGAGGGTTTCGGGAAAACTGTTTTTT. This gives the protein CSSSLALRVSGKLFF.

The V and J genes are TRBV19 and TRBJ2-1; 10 nucleotides line up with TRBD1. V was clipped by 5 bases and J by 7 bases; unmatched bases: 11. The germline V gene encodes CDR1 LNHDA and CDR2 SQIVND (reference sequence). This CDR3 is 16 amino acids long. The CDR3 DNA reads TGTGCCAGTAGTTCTAGACAGGGGGCTTTGGGAAATGAGCAGTTCTTC. It specifies CASSSRQGALGNEQFF.

This chain uses TRBV2 with TRBJ1-2; D is undetermined. V lost 5 bases, J lost 6 bases, and 13 bases lay in between. The CDR3 has 13 amino acids. Germline lookup yields CDR1 SNHLY and CDR2 FYNNEI. The CDR3 DNA is TGTGCCAGCAGTAGAGAAGGGCGGGATGGCTACACCTTC. Encoded protein: CASSREGRDGYTF.

V is TRBV6-6 and J is TRBJ2-2; D uncertain. CDR1 is MNHNY, CDR2 SVGAGI, per germline (reference sequence). Trimming left V 0 bases short and J 7 bases short, with 12 bases between. The CDR3 is 15 residues long. The CDR3 DNA reads TGTGCCAGCAGTTACTCTCGGCAGGCCATCGGGGAGCTGTTTTTT. Its protein is CASSYSRQAIGELFF.

This chain connects TRBV6-1 to TRBJ2-7; 9 bases are a match to TRBD1. Trimming removed 6 bases from V and 2 bases from J; junction bases left unmatched: 2. The CDR3 loop spans 13 amino acids. Germline assignment: CDR1 MNHNS and CDR2 SASEGT. The CDR3 reads CASRGTGTYEQYF. As DNA, the CDR3 is TGTGCCAGCAGGGGGACAGGGACCTACGAGCAGTACTTC.

The J gene is TRBJ1-6, the V gene TRBV1; the table names TRBD1, a call not compared with the DNA. TRBV1 is a known pseudogene. This CDR3 is built from 16 residues. DNA of the CDR3: TGCACCAGCAGCCTTCTCAGGGACAGGGGAGGTTCACCCCTCCACTTT. This sequence encodes CTSSLLRDRGGSPLHF.

The CDR3 protein is CASSLVTGNGYTF. The CDR3 coding sequence is TGTGCCAGCAGCTTAGTAACGGGGAATGGCTACACCTTC. The chain employs TRBV11-2 and TRBJ1-2; D is ambiguous. The CDR3 totals 13 residues. The germline V and J ends were trimmed by 1 base and 6 bases, with 9 bases remaining between them. From germline, CDR1 is SGHAT and CDR2 FQNNGV.

The chain uses TRBV7-3 and TRBJ1-2; 7 nucleotides line up with TRBD1. The CDR3 loop spans 16 amino acids. Germline CDR1 is SGHTA and CDR2 is FQGTGA. V shed 0 bases and J 0 bases; nucleotides not matched to a gene: 4. The CDR3 DNA is TGTGCCAGCAGCTTAACTCCAGGGGGAACTAACTATGGCTACACCTTC. Residues: CASSLTPGGTNYGYTF. Complete variable domain (other parts from reference TRBV7-3 and TRBJ1-2): GAGVSQTPSNKVTEKGKYVELRCDPISGHTALYWYRQSLGQGPEFLIYFQGTGAADDSGLPNDRFFAVRPEGSVSTLKIQRTERGDSAVYLCASSLTPGGTNYGYTFGSGTRLTVV.

The chain joins TRBV2 to TRBJ1-5; D uncertain. The length of the CDR3 is 14 residues. Trimming took off 8 bases at V and 7 bases at J, with 18 bases between the two ends. Germline V gene data show CDR1 as SNHLY and CDR2 as FYNNEI. CDR3 DNA: TGTGCCAGCCGCGGGCTTGGGCGGGAACAGCCCCAGCATTTT. It encodes CASRGLGREQPQHF.

This rearrangement joins TRBV28 to TRBJ1-4; the D gene is possibly TRBD1 (5 bases). CDR3 length equals 14 residues. V was pared by 5 bases and J by 5 bases, with 12 bases between. Germline V gene lookup returns CDR1 MDHEN and CDR2 SYDVKM. Here the CDR3 DNA reads TGTGCCAGCAGTCTGGGGGGGAGGAATGAAAAACTGTTTTTT. This gives the protein CASSLGGRNEKLFF. The entire variable domain, with the rest obtained from reference TRBV28 and TRBJ1-4, is as follows: DVKVTQSSRYLVKRTGEKVFLECVQDMDHENMFWYRQDPGLGLRLIYFSYDVKMKEKGDIPEGYSVSREKKERFSLILESASTNQTSMYLCASSLGGRNEKLFFGSGTQLSVL.

V usage is TRBV19 and J usage is TRBJ2-7; 7 bases are shared with TRBD1. V dropped 4 bases and J dropped 3; count of bases not matched to a gene: 9. CDR3 length: 15 amino acids. Per germline, CDR1 LNHDA and CDR2 SQIVND (reference sequence). CDR3: CASSNRDRQIYEQYF. The CDR3 DNA follows: TGTGCCAGTAGTAACCGGGACAGACAGATCTACGAGCAGTACTTC. Full variable domain (outside the CDR3, taken from reference TRBV19 and TRBJ2-7): DGGITQSPKYLFRKEGQNVTLSCEQNLNHDAMYWYRQDPGQGLRLIYYSQIVNDFQKGDIAEGYSVSREKKESFPLTVTSAQKNPTAFYLCASSNRDRQIYEQYFGPGTRLTVT.

V gene TRBV30 combines with J gene TRBJ1-1, with TRBD1 matching 8 bases. Germline V lookup: CDR1 GTSNPN, CDR2 SVGIG (reference sequence). V was pared by 3 bases and J by 8 bases, with 5 bases of the junction left unmatched. The CDR3 runs to 12 residues. The CDR3 loop reads CAWRDRALEAFF. The CDR3 bases are TGTGCCTGGAGGGACAGGGCCCTCGAAGCTTTCTTT.

This clone has just a few counts. The chain carries TRBV7-8 and TRBJ2-1; a weak D match, TRBD2 (5 bases). V shed 2 bases and J shed 9 bases, with 11 bases lying between them. Per the germline V gene, CDR1 is SGHVS and CDR2 is FQNEAQ. The CDR3 is 13 residues long. CDR3 DNA: TGTGCCAGCAGCTTATCTTTTCGGGGTGAGCAGTTCTTC. This sequence encodes CASSLSFRGEQFF.

This chain uses TRBV9 with TRBJ2-5, with 14 bases aligning to TRBD2. CDR1 and CDR2 from the germline V gene are SGDLS and YYNGEE. J lost 5 bases, V lost 3 bases, and 21 bases had no gene match. This CDR3 is built from 21 residues. This chain's CDR3 is CASSERPGLAGAVTLRETQYF. Here the CDR3 DNA reads TGTGCCAGCAGCGAAAGACCGGGACTAGCGGGGGCCGTCACCCTCCGGGAGACCCAGTACTTC.

This chain uses TRBV5-1 with TRBJ2-2, with a possible D match to TRBD1 (5 bases). Trimming shortened V by 6 bases and J by 3 bases, and 15 bases separated the two germline ends. Germline CDR1 reads SGHRS; CDR2 reads YFSETQ. The CDR3 is 15 amino acids. The CDR3 sequence is CASNYLGRDTGELFF. Here the CDR3 DNA reads TGCGCCAGCAACTACCTGGGCAGGGACACCGGGGAGCTGTTTTTT.

The chain carries TRBV19 and TRBJ2-7; TRBD1 matches at 9 bases. Germline assignment: CDR1 LNHDA and CDR2 SQIVND (reference sequence). The CDR3 is 12 residues long. Trimming cost V 8 bases and J 5 bases; bases outside gene matches: 4. The CDR3 sequence is CASRQGGNEQYF. In nucleotides, the CDR3 is TGTGCCAGTCGACAGGGGGGTAACGAGCAGTACTTC. The whole variable domain, filled in from reference TRBV19 and TRBJ2-7, reads DGGITQSPKYLFRKEGQNVTLSCEQNLNHDAMYWYRQDPGQGLRLIYYSQIVNDFQKGDIAEGYSVSREKKESFPLTVTSAQKNPTAFYLCASRQGGNEQYFGPGTRLTVT.

The V gene is TRBV6-6, the J gene TRBJ2-5, with a tentative D call TRBD2 (5 bases). Germline lookup yields CDR1 MNHNY and CDR2 SVGAGI (reference sequence). The length of the CDR3 is 16 residues. Trimming removed 5 bases at V and 3 bases at J, with 19 bases between. As DNA, the CDR3 is TGTGCCAGCAGTAGGCGGGTAGGCTCGAGGGAAGAGACCCAGTACTTC. Encoded protein: CASSRRVGSREETQYF.

The chain employs TRBV19 and TRBJ1-1; 8 nucleotides align to TRBD1. Trimming cost V 5 bases and J 7 bases; bases outside gene matches: 6. CDR1 and CDR2 from the germline V gene are LNHDA and SQIVND (reference sequence). This CDR3 is 13 amino acids long. The CDR3 region has the DNA TGTGCCAGTAGTGCCCGGGACAGGCTTGAAGCTTTCTTT. It specifies CASSARDRLEAFF.

This chain uses TRBV28 with TRBJ2-1, with 7 bases matching TRBD2. The CDR3 contains 17 residues. V lost 4 bases, J lost 1 base, and 10 bases stayed unmatched. Germline CDR1 and CDR2: MDHEN and SYDVKM. CDR3 coding DNA: TGTGCCAGCAGTTCGGCCCGTCGGGGGGTGTCCTACAATGAGCAGTTCTTC. Translated: CASSSARRGVSYNEQFF.